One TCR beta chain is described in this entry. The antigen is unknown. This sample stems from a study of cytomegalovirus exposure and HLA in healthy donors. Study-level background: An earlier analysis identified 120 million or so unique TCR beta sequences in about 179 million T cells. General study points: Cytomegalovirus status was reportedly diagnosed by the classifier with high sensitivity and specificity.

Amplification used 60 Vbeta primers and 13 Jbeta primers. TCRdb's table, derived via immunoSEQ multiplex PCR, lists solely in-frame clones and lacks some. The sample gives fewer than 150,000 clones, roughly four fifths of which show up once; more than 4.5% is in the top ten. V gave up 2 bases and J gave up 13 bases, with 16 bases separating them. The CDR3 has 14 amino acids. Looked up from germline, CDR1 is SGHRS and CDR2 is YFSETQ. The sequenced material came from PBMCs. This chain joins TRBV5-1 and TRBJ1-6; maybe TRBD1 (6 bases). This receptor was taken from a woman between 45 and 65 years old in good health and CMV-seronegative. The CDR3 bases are TGCGCCAGCAGCTTCGGGACATCAGAGGCCCCCCTCCACTTT. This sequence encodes CASSFGTSEAPLHF. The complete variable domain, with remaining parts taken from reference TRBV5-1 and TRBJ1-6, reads KAGVTQTPRYLIKTRGQQVTLSCSPISGHRSVSWYQQTPGQGLQFLFEYFSETQRNKGNFPGRFSGRQFSNSRSEMNVSTLELGDSALYLCASSFGTSEAPLHFGNGTRLTVT.